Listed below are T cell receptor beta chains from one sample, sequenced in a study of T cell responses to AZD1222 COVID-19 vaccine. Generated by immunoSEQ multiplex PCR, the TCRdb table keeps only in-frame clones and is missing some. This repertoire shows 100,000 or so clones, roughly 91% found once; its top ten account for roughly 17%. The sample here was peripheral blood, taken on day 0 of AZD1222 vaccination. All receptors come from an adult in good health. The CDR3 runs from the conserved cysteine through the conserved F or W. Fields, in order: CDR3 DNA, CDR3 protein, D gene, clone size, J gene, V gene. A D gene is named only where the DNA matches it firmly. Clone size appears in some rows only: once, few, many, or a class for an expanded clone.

cdr3_nt: TGTGCCAGCAGTTTATGGCTAGCGGGAACCTACGAGCAGTACTTC
cdr3_aa: CASSLWLAGTYEQYF
d_call: TRBD2
clone_size: once
j_call: TRBJ2-7
v_call: TRBV28

cdr3_nt: TGTGCCAGCAGTTTAGGGGGCCCTTACGAGCAGTACTTC
cdr3_aa: CASSLGGPYEQYF
d_call: TRBD1
clone_size: .
j_call: TRBJ2-7
v_call: TRBV6-5

cdr3_nt: TGTGCCAGCAGTGCAGGCAGAACTGGAAACACCATATATTTT
cdr3_aa: CASSAGRTGNTIYF
d_call: .
clone_size: .
j_call: TRBJ1-3
v_call: TRBV6-4

cdr3_nt: TGTGCCAGCATTCATGGACTAGCGGGGGGGCCGGAGACCCAGTACTTC
cdr3_aa: CASIHGLAGGPETQYF
d_call: TRBD2
clone_size: few
j_call: TRBJ2-5
v_call: TRBV27

cdr3_nt: TGTGCCAGCAGTCCCAATACCCAGGGAAAGTATGGCTACACCTTC
cdr3_aa: CASSPNTQGKYGYTF
d_call: .
clone_size: .
j_call: TRBJ1-2
v_call: TRBV27

cdr3_nt: TGTGCCAGCAGTTACAGGAACTATGGCTACACCTTC
cdr3_aa: CASSYRNYGYTF
d_call: .
clone_size: .
j_call: TRBJ1-2
v_call: TRBV6-2/TRBV6-3

cdr3_nt: TGTGCCAGCAGGCAGGGTTATGAAAAACTGTTTTTT
cdr3_aa: CASRQGYEKLFF
d_call: .
clone_size: .
j_call: TRBJ1-4
v_call: TRBV28

cdr3_nt: TGTGCCAGCTCACCACTGGGAGGGGGTGATAACTATGGCTACACCTTC
cdr3_aa: CASSPLGGGDNYGYTF
d_call: .
clone_size: .
j_call: TRBJ1-2
v_call: TRBV18

cdr3_nt: TGTGCCAGCAGCGTGCGTGGGGACCCAAGCTCTGGAAACACCATATATTTT
cdr3_aa: CASSVRGDPSSGNTIYF
d_call: .
clone_size: .
j_call: TRBJ1-3
v_call: TRBV9

cdr3_nt: TGTGCCAGCCGAGATAACACTGAAGCTTTCTTT
cdr3_aa: CASRDNTEAFF
d_call: .
clone_size: .
j_call: TRBJ1-1
v_call: TRBV6-6

cdr3_nt: TGTGCCAGTAGTATAGATCGCGGACAATATAATTCACCCCTCCACTTT
cdr3_aa: CASSIDRGQYNSPLHF
d_call: .
clone_size: .
j_call: TRBJ1-6
v_call: TRBV19

cdr3_nt: TGCGCCAGCAGCCCCGGGACGGTAGGGGCCAACGTCCTGACTTTC
cdr3_aa: CASSPGTVGANVLTF
d_call: .
clone_size: .
j_call: TRBJ2-6
v_call: TRBV5-1

cdr3_nt: TGCGCCAGCAGCTTGGCAGGGACTAGCACAGATACGCAGTATTTT
cdr3_aa: CASSLAGTSTDTQYF
d_call: .
clone_size: .
j_call: TRBJ2-3
v_call: TRBV5-1

cdr3_nt: TGTGCCAGTAGTACGCAGGGGGAAAATGAAAAACTGTTTTTT
cdr3_aa: CASSTQGENEKLFF
d_call: TRBD1
clone_size: once
j_call: TRBJ1-4
v_call: TRBV19

cdr3_nt: TGTGCCAGCAGACGTTCGGGCACAGATACGCAGTATTTT
cdr3_aa: CASRRSGTDTQYF
d_call: .
clone_size: .
j_call: TRBJ2-3
v_call: TRBV5-4

cdr3_nt: TGTGCCAGCATCCAACAGGGACGGACTGAAGCTTTCTTT
cdr3_aa: CASIQQGRTEAFF
d_call: .
clone_size: .
j_call: TRBJ1-1
v_call: TRBV3-1/TRBV3-2

cdr3_nt: TGTGCCAGCAGTGAAGGACAGTTCACTGAAGCTTTCTTT
cdr3_aa: CASSEGQFTEAFF
d_call: .
clone_size: .
j_call: TRBJ1-1
v_call: TRBV6-1

cdr3_nt: TGTGCCAGCAGCCAAGACTTCACCCCGAGGCGGGAGCAGTTCTTC
cdr3_aa: CASSQDFTPRREQFF
d_call: .
clone_size: few
j_call: TRBJ2-1
v_call: TRBV3-1/TRBV3-2

cdr3_nt: TGTGCCAGCAGTCCTCATGTTTCGGAAACTTACAATGAGCAGTTCTTC
cdr3_aa: CASSPHVSETYNEQFF
d_call: .
clone_size: .
j_call: TRBJ2-1
v_call: TRBV21-1

cdr3_nt: TGTGCCAGCAGTCAGGACAGGGGCAATCAGCCCCAGCATTTT
cdr3_aa: CASSQDRGNQPQHF
d_call: TRBD1
clone_size: .
j_call: TRBJ1-5
v_call: TRBV6-6

cdr3_nt: TGTGCCAGCAGCCCCCCCGGGAGACAAGAGACCCAGTACTTC
cdr3_aa: CASSPPGRQETQYF
d_call: .
clone_size: .
j_call: TRBJ2-5
v_call: TRBV7-2

cdr3_nt: TGTGCCAGCAGGCTTAGGGTTAGTGCAGGAACCTACGAGCAGTACTTC
cdr3_aa: CASRLRVSAGTYEQYF
d_call: .
clone_size: .
j_call: TRBJ2-7
v_call: TRBV5-8

cdr3_nt: TGTGCCAGCAGTTACATAGGGATGGGTGGCTACACCTTC
cdr3_aa: CASSYIGMGGYTF
d_call: .
clone_size: .
j_call: TRBJ1-2
v_call: TRBV6-5

cdr3_nt: TGCGCCAGCAGCTCGACAGGGGCTGGATCTGGGGCCAACGTCCTGACTTTC
cdr3_aa: CASSSTGAGSGANVLTF
d_call: TRBD1
clone_size: .
j_call: TRBJ2-6
v_call: TRBV5-1

cdr3_nt: TGCAGTGCCAGTGGTACTATTTACAATGAGCAGTTCTTC
cdr3_aa: CSASGTIYNEQFF
d_call: .
clone_size: .
j_call: TRBJ2-1
v_call: TRBV20-1

cdr3_nt: TGTGCCAGCAGTGAATCGGCCGCCTATAATTCACCCCTCCACTTT
cdr3_aa: CASSESAAYNSPLHF
d_call: .
clone_size: .
j_call: TRBJ1-6
v_call: TRBV6-1

cdr3_nt: TGTGCCACCGTAGGCGAGTTACTACGAGAAGCTTTCTTT
cdr3_aa: CATVGELLREAFF
d_call: .
clone_size: .
j_call: TRBJ1-1
v_call: TRBV19

cdr3_nt: TGCGCCAGCAGCATAGGACAGGTGAGCTACGAGCAGTACTTC
cdr3_aa: CASSIGQVSYEQYF
d_call: TRBD1
clone_size: .
j_call: TRBJ2-7
v_call: TRBV5-1